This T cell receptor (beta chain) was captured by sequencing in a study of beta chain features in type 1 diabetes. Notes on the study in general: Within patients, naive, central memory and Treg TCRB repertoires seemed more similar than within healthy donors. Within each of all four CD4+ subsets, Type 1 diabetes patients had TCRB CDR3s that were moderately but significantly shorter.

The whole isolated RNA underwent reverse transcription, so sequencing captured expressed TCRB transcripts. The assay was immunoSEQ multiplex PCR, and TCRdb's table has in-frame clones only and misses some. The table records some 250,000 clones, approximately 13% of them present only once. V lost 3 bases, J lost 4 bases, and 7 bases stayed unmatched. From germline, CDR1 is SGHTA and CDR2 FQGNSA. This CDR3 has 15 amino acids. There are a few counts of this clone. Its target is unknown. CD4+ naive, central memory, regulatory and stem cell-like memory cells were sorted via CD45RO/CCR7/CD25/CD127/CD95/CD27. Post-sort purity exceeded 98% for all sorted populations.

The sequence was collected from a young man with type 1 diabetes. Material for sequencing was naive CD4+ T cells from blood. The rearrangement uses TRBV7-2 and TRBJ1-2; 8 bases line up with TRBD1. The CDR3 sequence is CASSFLDRDLYGYTF. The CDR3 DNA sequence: TGTGCCAGCAGCTTTTTGGACAGGGACCTCTATGGCTACACCTTC.